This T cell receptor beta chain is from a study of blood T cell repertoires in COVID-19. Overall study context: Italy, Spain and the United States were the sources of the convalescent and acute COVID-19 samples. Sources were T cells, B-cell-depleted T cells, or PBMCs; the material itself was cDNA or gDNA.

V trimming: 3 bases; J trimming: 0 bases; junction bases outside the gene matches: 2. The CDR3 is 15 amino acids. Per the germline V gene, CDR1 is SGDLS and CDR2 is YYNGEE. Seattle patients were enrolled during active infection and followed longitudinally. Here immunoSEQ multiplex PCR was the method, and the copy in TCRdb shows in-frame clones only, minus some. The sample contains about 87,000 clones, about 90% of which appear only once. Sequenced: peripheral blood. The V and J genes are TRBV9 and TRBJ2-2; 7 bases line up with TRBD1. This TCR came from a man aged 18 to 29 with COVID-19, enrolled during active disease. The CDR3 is CASSGDSSNTGELFF. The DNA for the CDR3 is TGTGCCAGCAGCGGGGACAGTTCGAACACCGGGGAGCTGTTTTTT.